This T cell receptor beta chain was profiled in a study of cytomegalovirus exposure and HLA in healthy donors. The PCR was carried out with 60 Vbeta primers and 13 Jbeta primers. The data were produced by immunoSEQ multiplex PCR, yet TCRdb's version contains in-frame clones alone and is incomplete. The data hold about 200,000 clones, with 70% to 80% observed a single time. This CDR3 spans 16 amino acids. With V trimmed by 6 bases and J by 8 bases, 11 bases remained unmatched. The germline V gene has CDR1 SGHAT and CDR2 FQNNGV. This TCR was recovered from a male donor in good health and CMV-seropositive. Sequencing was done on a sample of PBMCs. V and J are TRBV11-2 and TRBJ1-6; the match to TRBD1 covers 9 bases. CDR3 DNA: TGTGCCAGCAGTCCAGGGACAGGGAAGAAAGATTCACCCCTCCACTTT. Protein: CASSPGTGKKDSPLHF.